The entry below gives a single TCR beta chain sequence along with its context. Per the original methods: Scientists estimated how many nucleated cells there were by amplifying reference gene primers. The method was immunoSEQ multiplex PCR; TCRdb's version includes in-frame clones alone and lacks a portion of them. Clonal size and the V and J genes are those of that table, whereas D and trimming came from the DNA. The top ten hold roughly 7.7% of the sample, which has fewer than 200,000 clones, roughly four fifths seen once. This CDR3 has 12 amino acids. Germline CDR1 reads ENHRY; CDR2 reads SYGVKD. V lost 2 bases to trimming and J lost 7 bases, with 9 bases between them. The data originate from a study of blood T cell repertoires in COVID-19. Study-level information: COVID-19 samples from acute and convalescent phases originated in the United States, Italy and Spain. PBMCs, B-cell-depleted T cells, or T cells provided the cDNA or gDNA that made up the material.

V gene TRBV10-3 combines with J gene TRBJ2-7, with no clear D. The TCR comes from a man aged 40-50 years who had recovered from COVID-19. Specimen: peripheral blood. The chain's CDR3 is CAISEVRNEQYF. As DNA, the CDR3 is TGTGCCATCAGTGAGGTGCGCAATGAGCAGTACTTC.